The entry below gives a single T cell receptor (beta chain) sequence along with its context. Its antigen is currently not known. No base quality information exists; no much larger clone differs at one position. The CDR3 spans 14 residues, from the cysteine through the phenylalanine. Kept here is only the CDR3 DNA, which spans 42 bases and is read in frame from base 1. In the germline V gene, CDR1 corresponds to MNHGY and CDR2 to SAAAGT. V is shortened by 6 bases, J by 2 bases, and the region joining them spans 8 bases. Synthetic TCR analog templates were spiked into each PCR to estimate absolute template abundance from read counts. In FFPE tumors, housekeeping genes were amplified and quantified to estimate usable DNA and calculate T cell fraction. The immunoSEQ assay was used to amplify TCRbeta CDR3 regions from genomic DNA with bias-controlled V and J gene primers. Sequencing of rearranged TCRbeta segments was done at approximately 20X coverage. Processing in the source paper ran as follows. Sequencing errors were corrected by clustering and CDR3s were annotated against IMGT to assign V, D and J genes. Out-of-frame and stop-codon sequences were excluded, and only productive TCRbeta rearrangements were used in downstream analyses. To compute clonality, Shannon entropy was normalized by the log of the number of unique productive sequences and then subtracted from one. Clones differing between time points or between blood and tumor were identified by Fisher's exact test with Benjamini-Hochberg correction at adjusted p below 0.01. TCRdb provides this immuneACCESS table in a form limited to in-frame rearrangements. Some clones are lacking; in checked studies, under half of them reflect an unresolved V gene, and why the rest are absent is not known. That table supplies the V and J calls and clone size; D and trimming were determined from the DNA. The sample table shows some 35,000 clones, and roughly 36% are seen once. Of the sample, around 8.9% falls within the top ten clones.

This sample was included in a study of PD-L1 blockade in urothelial cancer (dated by TCRdb to the late 2010s). With regard to the full study: Every patient began therapy in 2014 and was given atezolizumab 1,200 mg intravenously every 3 weeks. Twenty-five of 29 patients were identified as males with urothelial cancer of bladder origin, and a prior smoking history was reported by 18 of 29 patients. Patients had an ECOG performance status of 0 or 1 and had received between 0 and 3 prior chemotherapy regimens. Tumor samples yielded a median of roughly 1,400 T cells and fewer than 1,200 unique TCRs, with median clonality around 0.096 and T cell proportion roughly 0.099. The study was an exploratory multi-omic analysis of somatic, immune and clinical correlates of response to PD-L1 blockade with atezolizumab in urothelial cancer. TCR sequencing covered pretreatment tumor samples and matched, serially collected peripheral blood taken before and after atezolizumab treatment. Durable clinical benefit was defined as progression-free survival longer than 6 months, and TCR features were also tested against progression-free and overall survival. In the same patients who had TCR sequencing, pretreatment tumors also underwent whole exome sequencing and RNA sequencing. Durable clinical benefit was achieved by nine patients and was not achieved by 20 patients. Pretreatment blood TCR-seq was available for fewer than 30 patients, at least one posttreatment blood collection was obtained for around 25 patients, and tumor TCR-seq was available for around 25 patients. Five patients were left out of tumor TCR analyses because tumors from two patients failed quality control and three patients had no tumor available.

Here is what the overall study found, with its caveats: Because the sample size was small (n of about 30) and many exploratory analyses were performed, the results are intended to be hypothesis-generating. Among patients with durable benefit, tumor-associated TCR clones showed greater expansion in peripheral blood 3 weeks after treatment started (n ≈ 23, p = 0.022). The proportion of tumor-infiltrating T lymphocytes was higher in patients with durable benefit (n of about 25, Mann-Whitney p = 0.047). Tumor samples were FFPE, not collected immediately before treatment, and only one sample per patient was used, possibly missing heterogeneity.

In light of the paper, this sample's time point label describes: pretreatment tumor sample. A cohort of approximately 30 patients with locally advanced or metastatic urothelial carcinoma, treated at Memorial Sloan Kettering on a trial protocol, was included. All tumor tissue used for sequencing was obtained prior to atezolizumab dosing. The Qiagen DNeasy Blood extraction kit was used to purify genomic DNA from total PBMCs and from tumor samples. In this chain, TRBV6-8 is recombined with TRBJ2-6; no D gene call is confident. This receptor was taken from a man aged 55 to 70 with urothelial cancer. This specimen consisted of tumor tissue, obtained before atezolizumab (anti-PD-L1) treatment. Here is the DNA: TGTGCCAGCAGGGGGTTCGCTGGGGCCAACGTCCTGACTTTC. Translated, it gives CASRGFAGANVLTF.